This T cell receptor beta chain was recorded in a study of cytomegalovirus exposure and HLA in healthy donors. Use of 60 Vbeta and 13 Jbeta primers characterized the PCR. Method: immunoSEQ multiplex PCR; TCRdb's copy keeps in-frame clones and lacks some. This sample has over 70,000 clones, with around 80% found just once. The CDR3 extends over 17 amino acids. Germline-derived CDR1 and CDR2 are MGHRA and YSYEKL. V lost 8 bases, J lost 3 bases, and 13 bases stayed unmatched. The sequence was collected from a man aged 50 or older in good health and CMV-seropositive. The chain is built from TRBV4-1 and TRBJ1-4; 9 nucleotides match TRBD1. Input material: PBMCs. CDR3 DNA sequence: TGCGCCAGCTCGAACCGGGACAGGGCCTCGTCTAATGAAAAACTGTTTTTT. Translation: CASSNRDRASSNEKLFF.